In its sample, the clone carrying this T cell receptor (beta chain) was seen many times. This record comes from a study of regulatory T cells in long-lasting Graves disease. Time point reported: newly diagnosed GD, antithyroid drugs for less than 3 months. Preparation of the TCR library used RNA extracted from PBMCs. The authors diagnosed Graves' disease using American Thyroid Association guidelines. Assembly of TCR beta libraries relied on iRepertoire HTBI primers together with Arm-PCR of CDR3 regions. One entry per CDR3 protein, called by TCRdb with MiXCR from the multiplex PCR reads. The sample has more than 400,000 distinct CDR3 sequences; around 17% are singletons. The germline CDR1 and CDR2 sequences are SNHLY and FYNNEI. V lost 5 bases, J lost 3 bases, and 2 bases stayed unmatched. The CDR3 is made up of 14 amino acids. The same specimen was also included in a second study, on T cells in Graves' hyperthyroidism and ophthalmopathy. As reported in that work: The study left out patients who had uncontrolled infection, other autoimmune disease, pregnancy or lactation.

The TCR comes from a woman in her 30s with Graves disease. The sample here was peripheral blood mononuclear cells (PBMCs), taken at new diagnosis, from a patient treated with antithyroid drugs. The chain joins TRBV2 to TRBJ1-1; 11 nucleotides align to TRBD1. CDR3 protein: CASSRGQGDTEAFF. The DNA of the CDR3 is TGTGCCAGCAGTCGGGGACAGGGGGACACTGAAGCTTTCTTT. Full variable domain (missing parts from reference TRBV2 and TRBJ1-1): EPEVTQTPSHQVTQMGQEVILRCVPISNHLYFYWYRQILGQKVEFLVSFYNNEISEKSEIFDDQFSVERPDGSNFTLKIRSTKLEDSAMYFCASSRGQGDTEAFFGQGTRLTVV.